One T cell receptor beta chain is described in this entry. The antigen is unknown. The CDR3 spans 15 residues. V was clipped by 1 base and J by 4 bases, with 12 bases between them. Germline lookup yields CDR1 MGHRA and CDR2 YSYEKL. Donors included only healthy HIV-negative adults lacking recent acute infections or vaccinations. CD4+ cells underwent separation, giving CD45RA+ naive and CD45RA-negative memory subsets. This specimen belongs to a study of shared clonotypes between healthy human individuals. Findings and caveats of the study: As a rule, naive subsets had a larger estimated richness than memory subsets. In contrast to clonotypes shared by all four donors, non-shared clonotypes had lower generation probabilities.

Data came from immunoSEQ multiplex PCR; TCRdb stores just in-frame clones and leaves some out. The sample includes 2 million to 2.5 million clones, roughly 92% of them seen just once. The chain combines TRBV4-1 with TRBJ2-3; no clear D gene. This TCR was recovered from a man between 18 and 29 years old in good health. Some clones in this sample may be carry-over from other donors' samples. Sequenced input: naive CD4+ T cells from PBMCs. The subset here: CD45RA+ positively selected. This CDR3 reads CASSQGLRVPDTQYF. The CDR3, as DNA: TGCGCCAGCAGCCAAGGTCTTCGGGTCCCAGATACGCAGTATTTT.